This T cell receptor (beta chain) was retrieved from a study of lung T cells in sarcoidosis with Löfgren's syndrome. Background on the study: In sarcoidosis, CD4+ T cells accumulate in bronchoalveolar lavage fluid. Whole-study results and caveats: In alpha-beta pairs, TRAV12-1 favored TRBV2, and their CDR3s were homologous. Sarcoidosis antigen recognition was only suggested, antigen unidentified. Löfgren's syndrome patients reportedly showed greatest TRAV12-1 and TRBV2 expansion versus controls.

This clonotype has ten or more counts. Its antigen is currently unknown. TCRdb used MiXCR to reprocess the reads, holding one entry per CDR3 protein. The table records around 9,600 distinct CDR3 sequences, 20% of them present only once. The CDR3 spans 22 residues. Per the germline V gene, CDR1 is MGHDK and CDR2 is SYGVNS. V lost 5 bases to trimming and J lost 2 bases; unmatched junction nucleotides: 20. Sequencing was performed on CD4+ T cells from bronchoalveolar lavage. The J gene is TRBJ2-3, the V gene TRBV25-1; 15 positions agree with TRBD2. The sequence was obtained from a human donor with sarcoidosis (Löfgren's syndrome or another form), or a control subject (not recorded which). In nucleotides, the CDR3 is TGTGCCAGCAGTTCATACCTCGGGACTAGCGGGGGGACTTACTTGACCACAGATACGCAGTATTTT. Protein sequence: CASSSYLGTSGGTYLTTDTQYF.